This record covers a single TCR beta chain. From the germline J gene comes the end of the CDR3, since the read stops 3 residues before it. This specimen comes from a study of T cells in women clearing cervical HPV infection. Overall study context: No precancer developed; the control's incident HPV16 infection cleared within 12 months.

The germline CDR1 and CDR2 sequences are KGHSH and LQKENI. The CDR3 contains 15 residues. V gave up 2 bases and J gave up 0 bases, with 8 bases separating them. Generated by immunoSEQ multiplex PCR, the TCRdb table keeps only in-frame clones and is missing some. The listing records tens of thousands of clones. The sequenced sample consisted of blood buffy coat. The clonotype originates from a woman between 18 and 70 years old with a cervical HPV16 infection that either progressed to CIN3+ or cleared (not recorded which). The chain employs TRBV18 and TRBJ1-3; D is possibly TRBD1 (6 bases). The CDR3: CASSPDRYSGNTIYF. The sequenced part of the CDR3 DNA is TGTGCCAGCTCACCAGACAGGTACTCTGGAAACACC.